Shown below are 18 T cell receptor beta chains from a single sample sequenced in a study of Graves' ophthalmopathy and Graves' hyperthyroidism. Researchers took RNA transcripts and amplified TCR beta CDR3 regions from them. HTBI primers served in a first-round RT-PCR, which a second-round multiplex PCR followed. TCRdb reanalysed the multiplex PCR reads using MiXCR and keeps one entry per CDR3 protein. The profile covers about 620,000 distinct CDR3 sequences, with about 20% appearing a single time and roughly 7.4% taken by the ten largest. Sample: peripheral blood. The source is a woman younger than 35 with stable Graves' hyperthyroidism. Some clones in this sample may be carry-over from other donors' samples.

At least ten counts were recorded for this clonotype. V is TRBV15 and J is TRBJ2-7; D remains ambiguous. This CDR3 spans 16 amino acids. Germline V gene sequence: CDR1 LNHNV, CDR2 YYDKDF (reference sequence). The V end lost 0 bases, the J end lost 2 bases, and 14 bases lay between the germline ends. The CDR3 DNA reads as TGTGCCACCAGCAGAGATTGGGCAGGTGATGCCTACGAGCAGTACTTC. Translated: CATSRDWAGDAYEQYF.

This chain links TRBV4-1 with TRBJ1-5, with D hard to call. V was shortened by 0 bases and J by 5 bases, with 11 bases between the two germline ends. The CDR3 spans 15 residues. Germline loops: CDR1 MGHRA, CDR2 YSYEKL. The CDR3 spells CASSQDKFWDQPQHF. The CDR3 DNA reads as TGCGCCAGCAGCCAAGATAAGTTTTGGGATCAGCCCCAGCATTTT.

This clonotype showed up many times. The chain carries TRBV6-2 or TRBV6-3 and TRBJ1-5, with a possible D match to TRBD1 (5 bases). V was cut by 4 bases and J by 5 bases, with 18 bases left in between. The germline CDR1 and CDR2 sequences are MNHEY and SVGEGT. This CDR3 is 16 amino acids long. Written as DNA, the CDR3 is TGTGCCAGCAGTTCAGCCGAGCGACAGAGATATCAGCCCCAGCATTTT. Translating it yields CASSSAERQRYQPQHF.

This clonotype was picked up many times. The chain links TRBV5-5 to TRBJ1-6; D is ambiguous. V lost 2 bases, J lost 0 bases, and 9 bases lay in between. Germline CDR1 is SGHKS and CDR2 is YYEKEE (reference sequence). The CDR3 totals 16 residues. The CDR3 sequence is CASSLSPGSYNSPLHF. The CDR3 DNA reads as TGTGCCAGCAGCTTATCCCCGGGCTCCTATAATTCACCCCTCCACTTT.

This clonotype was counted ten times or more. This chain links TRBV6-1 with TRBJ1-2; D not certain. Germline loops: CDR1 MNHNS, CDR2 SASEGT. The CDR3 length is 13 residues. V was cut by 3 bases and J by 6 bases, with 11 bases left in between. The CDR3 coding sequence is TGTGCCAGCAGTGATAGTCGGAGCCATGGCTACACCTTC. Amino acid sequence: CASSDSRSHGYTF.

This clonotype has ten or more counts. The rearrangement links TRBV30 to TRBJ1-6; D is unclear. Germline V gives CDR1 GTSNPN, CDR2 SVGIG (reference sequence). V dropped 4 bases and J dropped 0 bases, with 10 bases sitting between them. The CDR3 is 15 amino acids. CDR3 amino acids: CAWTEEGSYNSPLHF. CDR3 nucleotides: TGTGCCTGGACCGAGGAAGGCTCCTATAATTCACCCCTCCACTTT.

The chain has TRBV14 and TRBJ1-2; 7 bases are a match to TRBD1. Germline trimming cut 1 base from V and 8 bases from J; bases unmatched to any gene: 10. The germline CDR1 and CDR2 sequences are SGHDN and FVKESK. The CDR3 length is 15 residues. The CDR3 nucleotides are TGTGCCAGCAGCCAAGGGACAGGCCTCCTCGAGGGCTACACCTTC. Its protein product is CASSQGTGLLEGYTF.

This clonotype was seen more than once but under ten times. The chain combines TRBV2 with TRBJ2-5; 7 bases agree with TRBD2. V trimming: 8 bases; J trimming: 0 bases; junction bases outside the gene matches: 9. This CDR3 contains 15 residues. The germline V gene encodes CDR1 SNHLY and CDR2 FYNNEI. Here the CDR3 DNA reads TGTGCCAGCGGAGAGGGACTACGTGACCAAGAGACCCAGTACTTC. This codes for CASGEGLRDQETQYF.

This clonotype has ten or more counts. This CDR3 is CASRLDRGDEAFF. CDR3 coding DNA: TGTGCCAGCAGACTAGACAGGGGGGATGAAGCTTTCTTT. The chain has TRBV7-2 and TRBJ1-1; 9 nucleotides agree with TRBD1. This CDR3 spans 13 amino acids. V lost 6 bases, J lost 7 bases, and 6 bases stayed unmatched. In germline, CDR1 is SGHTA, CDR2 FQGNSA.

This clonotype was seen only a few times. This rearrangement joins TRBV10-3 to TRBJ1-1, with 8 bases aligning to TRBD1. The CDR3 is 15 amino acids. The V gene's germline CDR1 is ENHRY and CDR2 SYGVKD. V gave up 0 bases and J gave up 5 bases; unmatched junction bases: 5. The CDR3 DNA is TGTGCCATCAGTGAGTCGTTGAGGACAGGGACTGAAGCTTTCTTT. Its translation: CAISESLRTGTEAFF.

The chain employs TRBV11-2 and TRBJ2-7; a weak D match, TRBD1 (5 bases). Germline CDR1 is SGHAT and CDR2 is FQNNGV. The V end lost 5 bases, the J end lost 4 bases, and 15 bases lay between the germline ends. This CDR3 has 14 amino acids. CDR3 in DNA: TGTGCCAGCAGCCCAGGGTATGGGGTTTACGAGCAGTACTTC. Residues: CASSPGYGVYEQYF.

Many counts were recorded for this clonotype. This chain's CDR3 is CASSWDGDYEQYF. Written as DNA, the CDR3 is TGTGCCAGCAGCTGGGACGGAGACTACGAGCAGTACTTC. The chain employs TRBV5-6 and TRBJ2-7; D tentatively reads TRBD1 or TRBD2 (5 bases each). Germline V gene lookup returns CDR1 SGHDT and CDR2 YYEEEE. The CDR3 is made up of 13 amino acids. Trimming removed 3 bases at V and 3 bases at J, with 10 bases between.

V usage is TRBV6-5 and J usage is TRBJ1-1; D remains ambiguous. This CDR3 contains 11 residues. V was pared by 2 bases and J by 8 bases, with 6 bases between. CDR1 is MNHEY, CDR2 SVGAGI, per germline. In DNA form, the CDR3 reads TGTGCCAGCAGTTACCCTCCCGAAGCTTTCTTT. This encodes CASSYPPEAFF.

This clonotype has ten or more counts. V gene TRBV25-1 combines with J gene TRBJ1-6; TRBD1 might be the D (5 bases). This CDR3 contains 15 residues. CDR1 is MGHDK and CDR2 is SYGVNS in the germline V gene. With 1 base removed from V and 5 bases from J, the gap between germline ends came to 9 bases. The CDR3 sequence is CASSESGPNNSPLHF. CDR3 coding DNA: TGTGCCAGCAGTGAATCAGGGCCCAATAATTCACCCCTCCACTTT.

This clonotype was picked up many times. This rearrangement joins TRBV6-5 to TRBJ1-2; 7 positions agree with TRBD1. This CDR3 region has 15 residues. The junction had 12 bases not matched to a gene; V was cut back by 6 bases and J by 5 bases. CDR1 MNHEY and CDR2 SVGAGI come from the germline V gene. CDR3 protein: CASRLDGGQLYGYTF. In DNA form, the CDR3 reads TGTGCCAGCAGACTTGATGGGGGACAGCTTTATGGCTACACCTTC.

There are many counts of this clonotype. This chain joins TRBV15 and TRBJ1-5; D not certain. The length of the CDR3 is 14 residues. Germline lookup yields CDR1 LNHNV and CDR2 YYDKDF (reference sequence). Trimming stripped 0 bases from V and 9 bases from J, with 12 bases between. CDR3 nucleotide sequence: TGTGCCACCAGCAGAGATCTTGGCCGGCGGCCCCAGCATTTT. Amino acids: CATSRDLGRRPQHF.

V and J are TRBV11-1 and TRBJ2-7; 7 positions agree with TRBD1. CDR3 size: 15 residues. CDR1 is SGHAT and CDR2 is FQDESV in the germline V gene (reference sequence). V dropped 3 bases and J dropped 3; count of bases not matched to a gene: 8. The CDR3 coding sequence is TGTGCCAGCAGCTTTGTGGGGACAGTAAACTACGAGCAGTACTTC. Its protein product is CASSFVGTVNYEQYF.

This clonotype was seen many times. The chain combines TRBV12-3 or TRBV12-4 with TRBJ1-5; TRBD1 is a possible D gene (5 bases). This CDR3 has 17 residues. V lost 2 bases, J lost 2 bases, and 16 bases lay in between. The CDR3 loop is CASSLRGAWGGNQPQHF. For the CDR3, the DNA is TGTGCCAGCAGTTTAAGGGGCGCGTGGGGAGGCAATCAGCCCCAGCATTTT.